This TCR beta chain was recovered during a study of shared clonotypes between healthy human individuals. This was a deep-level run. Every subset had its genomic DNA shared out evenly among several immunoSEQ plates. Measured with immunoSEQ multiplex PCR; TCRdb has only the in-frame clones, and not every one. The sample yields 2,500,000 or so clones, more than 85% seen once. The ends were cut back, 1 base at V and 0 bases at J, with 9 bases in the middle. The CDR3 consists of 15 residues. Looked up from germline, CDR1 is LNHDA and CDR2 is SQIVND (reference sequence). This sequence originates from a man aged 18-30 years in good health. Some clones in this sample may be carry-over from other donors' samples. The rearrangement links TRBV19 to TRBJ1-1; the D is unclear. Sequencing was performed on naive CD4+ T cells from PBMCs. Indicated subset: CD45RA+ positively selected. CDR3 protein: CASSIVGRMNTEAFF. The DNA of the CDR3 is TGTGCCAGTAGTATAGTTGGCAGAATGAACACTGAAGCTTTCTTT.